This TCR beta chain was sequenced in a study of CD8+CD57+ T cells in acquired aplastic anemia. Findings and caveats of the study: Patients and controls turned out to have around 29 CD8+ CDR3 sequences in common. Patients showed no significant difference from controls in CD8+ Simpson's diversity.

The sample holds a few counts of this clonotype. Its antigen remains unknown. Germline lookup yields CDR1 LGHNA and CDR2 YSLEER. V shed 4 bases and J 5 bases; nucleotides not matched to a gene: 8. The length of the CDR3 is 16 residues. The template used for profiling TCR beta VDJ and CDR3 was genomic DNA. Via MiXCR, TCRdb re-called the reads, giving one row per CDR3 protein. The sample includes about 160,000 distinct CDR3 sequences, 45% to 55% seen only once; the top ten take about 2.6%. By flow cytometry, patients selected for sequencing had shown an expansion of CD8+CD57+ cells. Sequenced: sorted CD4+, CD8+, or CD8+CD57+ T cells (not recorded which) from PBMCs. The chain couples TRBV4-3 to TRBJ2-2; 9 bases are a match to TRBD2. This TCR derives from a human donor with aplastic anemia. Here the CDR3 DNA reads TGCGCCAGCAGCCTGACGCTAGCGGGGCGGACCGGGGAGCTGTTTTTT. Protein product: CASSLTLAGRTGELFF.